A selection of T cell receptor beta chains follows, all from one sample in a study of blood T cell repertoires in COVID-19. The data were produced by immunoSEQ multiplex PCR, yet TCRdb's version contains in-frame clones alone and is incomplete. This sample yields some 200,000 clones, of which around 84% are seen a single time; 5.1% belongs to the top ten. Sequenced material: peripheral blood. The origin of the receptors is a woman aged 60-70 years who had recovered from COVID-19. Each CDR3 is given with its conserved first and last residue. A D gene is named only where the DNA matches it firmly. Rows may omit the clone size; those that give it use once, few, many or a size class.

TRBJ1-2 . TRBV7-2 TRBD1 TGTGCCAGCAGCTCGTCGACAGGGAACTATGGCTACACCTTC CASSSSTGNYGYTF
TRBJ1-4 once TRBV30 TRBD1 TGTGCCTGGAGTCCGGGACAGATTTCGGAAAAACTGTTTTTT CAWSPGQISEKLFF
TRBJ1-6 . TRBV14 TRBD1 TGTGCCAGCAGCCGCCTTTCGACAGGGGGCTCACCCCTCCACTTT CASSRLSTGGSPLHF
TRBJ1-5 . TRBV2 . TGTGCCAGCAGCCTGAGTGAGCGGTTTAGCAATCAGCCCCAGCATTTT CASSLSERFSNQPQHF
TRBJ1-1 once TRBV27 . TGTGCCAGCAGTTCCCCGACAGCTAACACTGAAGCTTTCTTT CASSSPTANTEAFF
TRBJ1-1 . TRBV18 . TGTGCCAGCTCACCACCGGGAGGTGGGAACACTGAAGCTTTCTTT CASSPPGGGNTEAFF
TRBJ2-7 . TRBV2 TRBD1 TGTGCCAGCGCAAGTTCAGGGGGCGACGAGTACTTC CASASSGGDEYF
TRBJ2-7 . TRBV25-1 . TGTGCGGGCGCCGGCTCCTACGAGCAGTACTTC CAGAGSYEQYF
TRBJ2-7 . TRBV7-2 TRBD1 TGTGCCAGCAGCTTCGACAGGGGACCCTCCTACGAGCAGTACTTC CASSFDRGPSYEQYF
TRBJ1-4 . TRBV4-2 TRBD1 TGTGCCAGCAGCCAAAGGACAGGGCCGGGGGATGAAAAACTGTTTTTT CASSQRTGPGDEKLFF
TRBJ2-1 . TRBV7-2 . TGTGCCAGCAGCTTATTCCGGGACTTCTACAATGAGCAGTTCTTC CASSLFRDFYNEQFF
TRBJ1-4 . TRBV25-1 . TGTGCCAGCAGTGAACACAGCCCTAATGAAAAACTGTTTTTT CASSEHSPNEKLFF
TRBJ2-1 . TRBV4-1 . TGCGCCAGCAGCCAAGATCAGGGAACCTCCTACAATGAGCAGTTCTTC CASSQDQGTSYNEQFF
TRBJ2-5 . TRBV12-3/TRBV12-4 . TGTGCCAGCAGTTGGTACTCGGAGGAGACCCAGTACTTC CASSWYSEETQYF
TRBJ1-2 . TRBV7-9 TRBD1 TGTGCCAGCAGCTGGGGGGGACAGGGGATCATCTATGGCTACACCTTC CASSWGGQGIIYGYTF
TRBJ1-2 . TRBV6-1 . TGTGCCAGCAGTGAAGGAGTCGGTCCCTATGGCTACACCTTC CASSEGVGPYGYTF
TRBJ1-1 few TRBV5-4 . TGTGCCAGCAGCCCGGGGTCCACGAACACTGAAGCTTTCTTT CASSPGSTNTEAFF
TRBJ2-7 once TRBV10-3 TRBD2 TGTGCCATCAGCCCCCGATCTGCGGGCGGGGGGGTGTACGAGCAGTACTTC CAISPRSAGGGVYEQYF
TRBJ2-2 . TRBV21-1 . TGTGCCAGCAGCATTTATCAGGGTTCCGGGGAGCTGTTTTTT CASSIYQGSGELFF
TRBJ2-7 . TRBV12-3/TRBV12-4 . TGTGCCAGCAGTTTGGCAGGGTCCCACGAGCAGTACTTC CASSLAGSHEQYF
TRBJ2-3 . TRBV7-8 . TGTGCCAGCAGCTTGGTCAGGGTTAGGTTTCGGGCAGATACGCAGTATTTT CASSLVRVRFRADTQYF
TRBJ1-1 . TRBV5-4 . TGTGCCAGCAGCTCAAGGCAGGGGACGACCCACACTGAAGCTTTCTTT CASSSRQGTTHTEAFF
TRBJ1-1 . TRBV6-5 . TGTGCCAGTTCGGACAGCCCAAACACTGAAGCTTTCTTT CASSDSPNTEAFF
TRBJ1-5 . TRBV19 TRBD1 TGTGCCACCCATTTGGGACAGCGATTTATTAGCAATCAGCCCCAGCATTTT CATHLGQRFISNQPQHF
TRBJ2-1 few TRBV6-5 . TGTGCCAGCGGAAAATCAGCTAGCTCCTACAATGAGCAGTTCTTC CASGKSASSYNEQFF
TRBJ1-2 once TRBV6-1 . TGTGCCAGCAGTGAACGACAGGTCGGAGGCTACACCTTC CASSERQVGGYTF
TRBJ1-6 . TRBV5-8 TRBD1 TGTGCCAGCAGCGGGGACAGGCCCCATGGGACCCTCCACTTT CASSGDRPHGTLHF
TRBJ2-3 . TRBV7-3 TRBD2 TGTGCCAGCAGCTTAGTACTAGCGGGTGTCACAGATACGCAGTATTTT CASSLVLAGVTDTQYF